What follows is one T cell receptor beta chain and its context. This record comes from a study of blood T cell repertoires in COVID-19. The CDR3 runs 15 residues. The ends were cut back, 0 bases at V and 2 bases at J, with 11 bases in the middle. Germline values: CDR1 MNHNY, CDR2 SVGAGI (reference sequence). Assay used: immunoSEQ multiplex PCR; TCRdb lists only in-frame clones, some missing. Of hundreds of thousands of clones listed, roughly 91% are singletons. The gene calls are TRBV6-6 and TRBJ2-7; TRBD1 is a possible D gene (5 bases). Sequencing used peripheral blood. The clonotype originates from a man aged 35-49 years with acute or convalescent COVID-19. The CDR3 reads CASSYSLQGPYEQYF. The CDR3 DNA is TGTGCCAGCAGTTACTCCTTGCAGGGCCCCTACGAGCAGTACTTC.